This T cell receptor beta chain was captured by sequencing in a study of a mutant IDH1 vaccine in newly diagnosed glioma. For the study at large: The start of vaccination came 4-6 weeks after radiotherapy alone, or with temozolomide cycles.

This table comes from immunoSEQ multiplex PCR, and its TCRdb copy is limited to in-frame clones, with some not included. This table has around 29,000 clones, roughly nine tenths appearing once. Indicated time point: week 5, during vaccination. The content of each vaccine dose was 300 ug of mutant IDH1 20-mer peptide, and topical imiquimod accompanied it. About this clone itself: Its antigen remains unknown.

The V gene lost 0 bases and the J gene lost 3 bases, with 6 bases spanning the gap. CDR3 length: 13 amino acids. In germline, CDR1 is SGHDT, CDR2 YYEEEE. The source was peripheral blood mononuclear cells (PBMCs), collected from a glioma patient whose treatment included an IDH1 peptide vaccine. This TCR came from a woman between 40 and 55 years old with glioma. Some clones in this sample may be carry-over from other donors' samples. The chain recombines TRBV5-6 with TRBJ2-5; D gene uncertain. The CDR3 reads CASSLVWEETQYF. As DNA, the CDR3 is TGTGCCAGCAGCTTGGTATGGGAAGAGACCCAGTACTTC.